The 20 T cell receptor beta chains in this list originate from one sample, sequenced in a study of cytomegalovirus exposure and HLA in healthy donors. Researchers ran the PCR with 60 Vbeta and 13 Jbeta primers. Measured with immunoSEQ multiplex PCR; TCRdb has only the in-frame clones, and not every one. In the table there are over 150,000 clones, roughly 80% of which are singletons. The source material was PBMCs. Every receptor here comes from a woman aged 18-29 years in good health and CMV-seronegative.

The chain links TRBV19 to TRBJ1-6; possibly TRBD1 for D (6 bases). CDR1 is LNHDA and CDR2 is SQIVND in the germline V gene (reference sequence). The CDR3 length is 15 residues. V dropped 6 bases and J dropped 5 bases, with 14 bases sitting between them. CDR3: CASSRPQGNNSPLHF. CDR3 DNA sequence: TGTGCCAGTAGCCGACCACAGGGTAATAATTCACCCCTCCACTTT.

The chain carries TRBV6-6 and TRBJ1-6; 8 bases align to TRBD1. The CDR3 covers 15 residues. CDR1 is MNHNY and CDR2 is SVGAGI in the germline V gene (reference sequence). The junction had 6 bases not matched to a gene; V was cut back by 4 bases and J by 7 bases. The CDR3 here is CASSFGQGGNSPLHF. The CDR3 DNA reads as TGTGCCAGCAGTTTCGGACAGGGCGGCAATTCACCCCTCCACTTT.

V and J are TRBV7-2 and TRBJ2-5, with a tentative D call TRBD2 (6 bases). Germline CDR1 SGHTA, CDR2 FQGNSA. The CDR3 loop spans 15 amino acids. Trimming left V 0 bases short and J 7 bases short, with 15 bases between. This CDR3 reads CASSLANQGLGTQYF. The DNA of the CDR3 is TGTGCCAGCAGCTTAGCGAATCAGGGACTGGGGACCCAGTACTTC.

The chain carries TRBV6-1 and TRBJ2-7; no reliable D call. In germline, CDR1 is MNHNS, CDR2 SASEGT. Trimming removed 3 bases at V and 0 bases at J, with 15 bases between. There are 16 residues in the CDR3. DNA of the CDR3: TGTGCCAGCAGTGAGGCTCAAATTTCTAGCTCCTACGAGCAGTACTTC. This translates into CASSEAQISSSYEQYF.

Turning to this clone: The junction and the germline gene differ at one end; a read error may be behind it. The chain combines TRBV5-6 with TRBJ1-5; TRBD1 agrees at 7 bases. Germline V gives CDR1 SGHDT, CDR2 YYEEEE. The CDR3 sequence is 15 residues long. This chain's CDR3 is CASSSTGDDNRPQHF. CDR3 in DNA: TGTGCCAGCAGTAGCACAGGGGACGATAATCGGCCCCAGCATTTT.

The gene calls are TRBV6-5 and TRBJ1-2; 7 positions match TRBD1. The CDR3 sequence is 13 residues long. V gave up 5 bases and J gave up 6 bases; unmatched junction bases: 6. The germline CDR1 and CDR2 sequences are MNHEY and SVGAGI. CDR3 bases: TGTGCCAGCAGTCCCAGGGGGTTTGATGGCTACACCTTC. Its protein is CASSPRGFDGYTF.

This clone was picked up one time. The rearrangement links TRBV6-1 to TRBJ1-3; 9 bases fit TRBD1. The CDR3 sequence is 14 residues long. V was clipped by 6 bases and J by 8 bases; unmatched bases: 8. In germline, CDR1 is MNHNS, CDR2 SASEGT. The CDR3 sequence: CASSRSRDRDTIYF. The CDR3 coding sequence is TGTGCCAGCAGCCGGTCCCGGGACAGGGACACCATATATTTT.

V gene TRBV9 combines with J gene TRBJ2-1; tentatively, D is TRBD2 (5 bases). The CDR3 loop spans 15 amino acids. CDR1 is SGDLS and CDR2 is YYNGEE in the germline V gene. V was clipped by 2 bases and J by 0 bases, with 9 bases between them. Here the CDR3 reads CASSVEGNSYNEQFF. In DNA, the CDR3 is TGTGCCAGCAGCGTTGAGGGCAACTCCTACAATGAGCAGTTCTTC.

This chain uses TRBV6-1 with TRBJ2-5, with no clear D. The V end was cut by 6 bases, the J end by 2 bases, with 10 bases between. CDR3 length: 13 amino acids. Germline V gives CDR1 MNHNS, CDR2 SASEGT. CDR3 coding DNA: TGTGCCAGCAGACAGCTACCACAAGAGACCCAGTACTTC. Amino acid sequence: CASRQLPQETQYF.

This clone was found a few times. The chain combines TRBV7-9 with TRBJ1-3; a weak D match, TRBD1 (5 bases). V lost 7 bases to trimming and J lost 1 base, with 14 bases between them. CDR1 and CDR2 from the germline V gene are SEHNR and FQNEAQ (reference sequence). The CDR3 loop spans 15 amino acids. CDR3 DNA: TGTGCCAGCAAACAGGCAAGAGATTCTGGAAACACCATATATTTT. The encoded protein is CASKQARDSGNTIYF.

The chain has TRBV7-8 and TRBJ2-2, with a possible D match to TRBD2 (7 bases). V lost 7 bases and J 3 bases, leaving 15 bases between the germline ends. The CDR3 is 15 amino acids. Looked up from germline, CDR1 is SGHVS and CDR2 is FQNEAQ. For the CDR3, the DNA is TGTGCCAGCACCCCCCGGGGGGCCTACACCGGGGAGCTGTTTTTT. This translates into CASTPRGAYTGELFF.

The rearrangement links TRBV6-1 to TRBJ2-1; the match to TRBD2 covers 11 bases. V was pared by 4 bases and J by 7 bases, with 9 bases of the junction left unmatched. Germline CDR1 reads MNHNS; CDR2 reads SASEGT. This CDR3 has 16 amino acids. The CDR3 nucleotides read TGTGCCAGCAGTGTATATAGCGGGGGGGCTGGGAATGAGCAGTTCTTC. It translates to CASSVYSGGAGNEQFF.

This rearrangement joins TRBV7-2 to TRBJ1-6; weak D call: TRBD1 (5 bases). The CDR3 is made up of 15 amino acids. V lost 1 base, J lost 7 bases, and 11 bases lay in between. CDR1 is SGHTA, CDR2 FQGNSA, per germline. The CDR3 coding sequence is TGTGCCAGCAGCTTAGTGCCAGGGTCGAATTCACCCCTCCACTTT. This gives the protein CASSLVPGSNSPLHF.

The chain recombines TRBV9 with TRBJ2-7, with 8 bases fitting TRBD1. Trimming cost V 4 bases and J 4 bases; bases outside gene matches: 10. The germline V gene has CDR1 SGDLS and CDR2 YYNGEE. This CDR3 is built from 15 residues. The CDR3 protein is CASSRGQGLGYEQYF. The CDR3 region has the DNA TGTGCCAGCAGCCGTGGACAGGGTTTAGGATACGAGCAGTACTTC.

The V gene is TRBV9, the J gene TRBJ1-1, with D perhaps TRBD1 (6 bases). V was clipped by 2 bases and J by 1 base, with 21 bases between them. This CDR3 has 18 amino acids. CDR1 is SGDLS, CDR2 YYNGEE, per germline. The CDR3 region is CASSVTYRDTEPNTEAFF. CDR3 bases: TGTGCCAGCAGCGTCACCTACCGGGACACCGAACCGAACACTGAAGCTTTCTTT. The full variable domain, with the rest looked up from reference TRBV9 and TRBJ1-1, is DSGVTQTPKHLITATGQRVTLRCSPRSGDLSVYWYQQSLDQGLQFLIQYYNGEERAKGNILERFSAQQFPDLHSELNLSSLELGDSALYFCASSVTYRDTEPNTEAFFGQGTRLTVV.

The genes are TRBV5-1 and TRBJ2-5, with a possible D match to TRBD2 (6 bases). Deletions cut 3 bases from V and 2 bases from J, with 14 bases between. The CDR3 length is 15 residues. CDR1 is SGHRS, CDR2 YFSETQ, per germline. The CDR3 DNA follows: TGCGCCAGCAGCTGGACCCCGGGACTTCAAGAGACCCAGTACTTC. It encodes CASSWTPGLQETQYF.

The rearrangement uses TRBV27 and TRBJ1-6; D unclear. Germline CDR1 and CDR2: MNHEY and SMNVEV (reference sequence). V lost 2 bases to trimming and J lost 7 bases, with 9 bases between them. The CDR3 covers 14 residues. CDR3 protein: CASSLKVENSPLHF. The CDR3 DNA reads TGTGCCAGCAGTTTAAAGGTGGAGAATTCACCCCTCCACTTT.

V and J are TRBV5-1 and TRBJ1-5; D not resolved. In germline, CDR1 is SGHRS, CDR2 YFSETQ. V lost 0 bases to trimming and J lost 2 bases, with 9 bases between them. This CDR3 contains 15 residues. The CDR3 reads CASSLGDTGNQPQHF. DNA for the CDR3: TGCGCCAGCAGCTTGGGAGACACAGGCAATCAGCCCCAGCATTTT.

CDR3 sequence: CASSRQFEPYEQYF. DNA for the CDR3: TGTGCCAGCAGCAGACAGTTTGAGCCCTACGAGCAGTACTTC. The rearrangement uses TRBV9 and TRBJ2-7; a possible D gene is TRBD1 (5 bases). This CDR3 region has 14 residues. V shed 4 bases and J shed 2 bases, with 13 bases lying between them. The V gene's germline CDR1 is SGDLS and CDR2 YYNGEE.

The J gene is TRBJ2-7, the V gene TRBV5-1; TRBD2 aligns across 7 bases. This CDR3 comprises 13 residues. CDR1 and CDR2 from the germline V gene are SGHRS and YFSETQ. The ends lost 0 bases at V and 4 bases at J; junction bases unmatched: 1. The CDR3 protein is CASSLGTRYEQYF. The CDR3 DNA sequence: TGCGCCAGCAGCTTGGGGACTAGGTACGAGCAGTACTTC.